These T cell receptor beta chains were read from a single sample in a study of graft-versus-host responses after intestinal transplantation. Libraries were prepared by immunoSEQ multiplex PCR; TCRdb keeps only in-frame clonotypes and omits some of them. The sample records roughly 120,000 clones, over 75% being singletons. No cognate antigen is known for these TCRs. Sequencing used unstimulated CD4+ T cells sorted from spleen or lymph node cells, obtained before intestinal transplant. These receptors were obtained from a human donor who received an intestinal transplant. Both conserved end residues are part of each CDR3. D genes are given only for firm matches.

D gene	V gene	J gene	CDR3 protein
TRBD1	TRBV5-1	TRBJ1-2	CASSGNRGGGYTF
TRBD2	TRBV7-9	TRBJ2-7	CASSLTGAGIDNEQYF
TRBD1	TRBV7-9	TRBJ1-2	CASSSFLDRGRGGYTF
-	TRBV28	TRBJ1-5	CATLGGAHSNQPQHF
-	TRBV30	TRBJ2-5	CASNRQIQETQYF
TRBD1	TRBV28	TRBJ1-2	CASSRPGTGAQGYTF
TRBD1	TRBV5-6	TRBJ2-7	CASNLGYRGDYEQYF
-	TRBV30	TRBJ1-1	CAWNIWRYTEAFF
-	TRBV7-2	TRBJ2-1	CASSPPRGWSYNEQFF
TRBD2	TRBV5-1	TRBJ2-2	CASSSPSGGTGELFF
-	TRBV19	TRBJ2-2	CASSMTRTGELFF
TRBD1	TRBV2	-	CASSGDRGDYEQYF
-	TRBV5-4	TRBJ2-3	CASSPGQRTDTQYF
TRBD1	TRBV7-2	TRBJ2-1	CASSLTGGHEQFF
TRBD2	TRBV5-1	TRBJ2-1	CASSFLTSGAYNEQFF
-	TRBV28	TRBJ1-1	CASSSGSRAFF
-	TRBV18	TRBJ1-4	CASSSDIREKLFF
-	TRBV6-1	TRBJ1-2	CASSRQNNYGYTF
-	TRBV6-5	TRBJ2-7	CASSERPGDEQYF
TRBD1	TRBV5-1	TRBJ2-3	CASSPAGTGGADTQYF
-	TRBV7-3	TRBJ1-2	CASSLESQAGYTF
TRBD2	TRBV10-1	TRBJ2-1	CASSHGLAGGNLDEQFF
TRBD1	TRBV28	TRBJ1-2	CATPRAGGYGYTF
TRBD2	TRBV6-5	TRBJ2-5	CASSYSGGRETQYF
-	TRBV20-1	TRBJ2-7	CSARSSYEQYF
-	TRBV5-1	TRBJ2-1	CASSPDFTYNEQFF
-	TRBV19	TRBJ2-6	CASSIDRAGANVLTF
TRBD2	TRBV5-6	TRBJ2-7	CASRVGTSGVYEQYF
-	TRBV15	TRBJ2-1	CATALTTLSYNEQFF
TRBD1	TRBV30	TRBJ2-4	CAWGYMGQLAKNIQYF
-	TRBV28	TRBJ1-2	CASSLTGGYYGYTF
-	TRBV2	TRBJ2-3	CASSSNWRGHTDTQYF
TRBD2	TRBV7-2	TRBJ2-1	CASSDSGGPYNEQFF
-	TRBV5-1	TRBJ2-1	CASSLEGYPYNEQFF
-	TRBV10-3	TRBJ1-2	CANRPPAVQDYGYTF
-	TRBV6-1	TRBJ1-6	CASRGTGTNSPLHF
TRBD2	TRBV27	TRBJ2-3	CASSLLAGTQYF
TRBD1	TRBV2	TRBJ2-7	CASVRDRGTYEQYF
TRBD1	TRBV6-5	TRBJ2-7	CASSYDRGHEQYF
TRBD1	TRBV29-1	TRBJ1-2	CSVQGQGSEHGYTF
-	TRBV5-5	TRBJ1-2	CASSSPGLIDGYTF
-	TRBV5-8	TRBJ2-3	CASSFGQSSTDTQYF
-	TRBV5-1	TRBJ1-1	CASSLASPGGRTEAFF
-	TRBV15	TRBJ2-1	CATSRYLDNEQFF
TRBD1	TRBV18	TRBJ2-7	CASSPPRDRASYEQYF
-	TRBV5-4	TRBJ2-5	CASSFGNPEAETQYF
TRBD1	TRBV4-3	TRBJ2-1	CASSQNLGTASYNEQFF
-	TRBV5-1	TRBJ1-2	CASSLVDSYYGYTF
-	TRBV7-2	TRBJ2-3	CASSLGGAVEDTQYF
-	TRBV7-7	TRBJ2-1	CASSFQGNLFF
-	TRBV7-2	TRBJ1-4	CASSSRGGTNEKLFF
TRBD1	TRBV7-9	TRBJ1-2	CASSQTGNYGYTF
TRBD1	TRBV6-5	TRBJ2-1	CASRLDRVTYNEQFF
TRBD1	TRBV18	-	CASSPAGGQGPYEQYF